This T cell receptor (beta chain) was recorded in a study of cytomegalovirus exposure and HLA in healthy donors. Findings of the study overall: The classifier reportedly diagnosed cytomegalovirus status with high sensitivity and specificity. What was likely a sequencing artifact was a cluster of highly shared sequence variants.

The germline CDR1 and CDR2 sequences are SGHRS and YFSETQ. The V end was cut by 4 bases, the J end by 0 bases, with 7 bases between. The CDR3 sequence is 14 residues long. The PCR used 60 Vbeta and 13 Jbeta primers. The assay was immunoSEQ multiplex PCR, and TCRdb's table has in-frame clones only and misses some. The repertoire holds roughly 150,000 clones, with approximately 80% as singletons. As to this clone: No antigen is known for it.

The chain links TRBV5-1 to TRBJ1-4; D call uncertain. The sample comprised PBMCs. The TCR sequence derives from a male donor in good health and CMV-seronegative. The CDR3 sequence is CASSNSATNEKLFF. CDR3 nucleotide sequence: TGCGCCAGCAGCAACAGTGCAACTAATGAAAAACTGTTTTTT.